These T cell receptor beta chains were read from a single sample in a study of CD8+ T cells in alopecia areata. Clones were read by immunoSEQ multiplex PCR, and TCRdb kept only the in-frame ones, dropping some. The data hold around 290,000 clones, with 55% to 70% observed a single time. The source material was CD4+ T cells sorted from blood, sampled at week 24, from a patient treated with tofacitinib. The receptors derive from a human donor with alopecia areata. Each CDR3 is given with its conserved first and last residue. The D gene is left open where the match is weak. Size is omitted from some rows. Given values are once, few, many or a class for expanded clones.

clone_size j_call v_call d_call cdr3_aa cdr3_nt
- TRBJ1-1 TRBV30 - CAWSSVRGTFF TGTGCCTGGAGTAGTGTCCGGGGAACTTTCTTT
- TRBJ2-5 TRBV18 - CASSRSRDTQETQYF TGTGCCAGCTCCCGCAGCCGGGACACCCAAGAGACCCAGTACTTC
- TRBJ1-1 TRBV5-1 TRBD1 CASSPQGAFDTEAFF TGCGCCAGCAGCCCACAGGGGGCTTTTGACACTGAAGCTTTCTTT
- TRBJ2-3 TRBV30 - CAWRPLGVGTDTQYF TGTGCCTGGAGACCTTTGGGGGTGGGCACAGATACGCAGTATTTT
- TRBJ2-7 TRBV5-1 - CASSQPSYEQYF TGCGCCAGCAGCCAGCCCTCCTACGAGCAGTACTTC
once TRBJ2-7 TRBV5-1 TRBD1 CASSLDRGDEQYF TGCGCCAGCAGCTTGGACAGGGGCGACGAGCAGTACTTC
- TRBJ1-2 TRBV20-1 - CSARPGPLYTF TGCAGTGCTCGACCGGGCCCTCTATACACCTTC
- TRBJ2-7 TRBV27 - CASSLMGDEQYF TGTGCCAGCAGCCTGATGGGAGACGAGCAGTACTTC
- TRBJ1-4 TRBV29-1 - CSAAKGISNEKLFF TGCAGCGCTGCTAAGGGGATTTCTAATGAAAAACTGTTTTTT
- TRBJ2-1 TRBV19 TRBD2 CASSGLADNAAYNEQFF TGTGCCAGCAGCGGACTAGCGGACAATGCGGCCTACAATGAGCAGTTCTTC
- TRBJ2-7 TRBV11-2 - CASSPNRGEQYF TGTGCCAGCAGCCCCAACCGCGGCGAGCAGTACTTC
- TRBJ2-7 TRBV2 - CASSEALDRIYYEQYF TGTGCCAGCAGTGAAGCGCTCGACAGAATTTACTACGAGCAGTACTTC
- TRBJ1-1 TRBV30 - CAWNGYNTEAFF TGTGCCTGGAATGGGTACAACACTGAAGCTTTCTTT
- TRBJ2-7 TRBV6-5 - CASSGGGGNEQYF TGTGCCAGCAGCGGGGGAGGGGGCAACGAGCAGTACTTC
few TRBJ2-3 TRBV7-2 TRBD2 CASSTTSGGAGAVDTQYF TGTGCCAGCAGCACTACTAGCGGGGGGGCCGGCGCGGTGGATACGCAGTATTTT
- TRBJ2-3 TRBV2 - CASSAGLTTDTQYF TGTGCCAGCAGTGCGGGACTTACCACAGATACGCAGTATTTT
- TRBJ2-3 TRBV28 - CASSLQTGSTDTQYF TGTGCCAGCAGCCTCCAGACAGGATCAACAGATACGCAGTATTTT
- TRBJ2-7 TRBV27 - CASRPRGFIPYEQYF TGTGCCAGCAGGCCCAGGGGTTTCATTCCCTACGAGCAGTACTTC
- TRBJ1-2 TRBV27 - CASSPGRGHPYGYTF TGTGCCAGCAGTCCGGGCAGGGGACACCCCTATGGCTACACCTTC
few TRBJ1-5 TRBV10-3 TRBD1 CAIGTGVNQPQHF TGTGCCATCGGTACAGGGGTCAATCAGCCCCAGCATTTT
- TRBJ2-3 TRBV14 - CASSQADTQYF TGTGCCAGCAGCCAAGCGGATACGCAGTATTTT
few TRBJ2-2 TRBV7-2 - CASSLARFGELFF TGTGCCAGCAGCTTAGCTCGATTCGGGGAGCTGTTTTTT
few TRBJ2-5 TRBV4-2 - CASSQEWGAGETQYF TGTGCCAGCAGCCAAGAGTGGGGAGCAGGGGAGACCCAGTACTTC
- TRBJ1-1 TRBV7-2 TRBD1 CASSLDGTGVTEAFF TGTGCCAGCAGCTTAGACGGGACAGGGGTTACTGAAGCTTTCTTT
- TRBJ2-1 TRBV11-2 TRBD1 CASSFRTGDPYNEQFF TGTGCCAGCAGCTTCCGGACAGGGGACCCCTACAATGAGCAGTTCTTC
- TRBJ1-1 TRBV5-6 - CASSWNGGDTEAFF TGTGCCAGCAGCTGGAACGGCGGGGACACTGAAGCTTTCTTT
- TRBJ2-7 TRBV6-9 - CASRRNERNRASYEQYF TGTGCCAGCAGAAGAAACGAAAGAAACAGGGCTTCCTACGAGCAGTACTTC
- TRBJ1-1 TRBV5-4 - CASTPLPGVNTEAFF TGTGCCAGCACCCCACTCCCAGGGGTCAACACTGAAGCTTTCTTT
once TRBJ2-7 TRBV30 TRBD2 CAWSSPSGGAIYEQYF TGTGCCTGGAGTTCCCCCAGCGGGGGGGCGATCTACGAGCAGTACTTC
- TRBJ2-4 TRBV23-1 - CARYIQYF TGCGCCAGATACATTCAGTACTTC
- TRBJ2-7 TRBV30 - CAWSGTYEQYF TGTGCCTGGAGTGGAACCTACGAGCAGTACTTC
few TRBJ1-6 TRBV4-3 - CASSQEPRVKSPLHF TGCGCCAGCAGCCAAGAGCCCAGGGTCAAATCACCCCTCCACTTT
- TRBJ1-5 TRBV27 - CASSLAGGQNQPQHF TGTGCCAGCAGTTTAGCTGGGGGCCAGAATCAGCCCCAGCATTTT
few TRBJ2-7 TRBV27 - CASSFQASLPYEQYF TGTGCCAGCAGTTTTCAGGCCAGCCTCCCCTACGAGCAGTACTTC
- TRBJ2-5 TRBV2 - CASNGYLPETQYF TGTGCCAGCAACGGCTACCTTCCAGAGACCCAGTACTTC
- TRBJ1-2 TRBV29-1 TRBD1 CSVGQGEAGYTF TGCAGCGTTGGACAGGGGGAGGCTGGCTACACCTTC
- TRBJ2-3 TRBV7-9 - CASSLNTIAQYF TGTGCCAGCAGCTTAAATACGATAGCGCAGTATTTT